The TCR beta chain under discussion was sequenced for a study of cytomegalovirus exposure and HLA in healthy donors. This clone was detected only once. Its antigen is undetermined. General study results and limits: TCR beta chain V- and J-gene trimming was linked, in a later analysis, to a missense variant in DCLRE1C.

The primer mix had 60 Vbeta and 13 Jbeta primers. TCRdb's copy holds only in-frame clones and misses some; the assay was immunoSEQ multiplex PCR. The sample shows about 160,000 clones, approximately 77% of them seen only once. This CDR3 region has 17 residues. The germline gives CDR1 SGHDT, CDR2 YYEEEE. With 4 bases clipped from V and 5 bases from J, the junction kept 13 bases outside the gene matches. The receptor's source is a female donor in good health and CMV-seronegative. The chain recombines TRBV5-6 with TRBJ1-1; 11 bases are shared with TRBD1. Material for sequencing was PBMCs. For the CDR3, the DNA is TGTGCCAGCAGCACCCGGAGGACAGGGGGCGTGAGGACTGAAGCTTTCTTT. As protein: CASSTRRTGGVRTEAFF.